Below, 26 T cell receptor beta chains from the same sample are listed, as sequenced in a study of blood T cell repertoires in COVID-19 (dated by TCRdb to 2020 to 2022). Library generation was performed with the immunoSEQ multiplex PCR assay. TCRdb mirrors the immuneACCESS table, restricted to in-frame sequences. Some clones are absent from its copies; in checked studies, under half trace to an unresolved V gene, and the reason for the others is unknown. The sample records about 98,000 clones, less than 85% of which are singletons. Around 9.9% of the sample lies in the top ten. Sequences were obtained from peripheral blood. The receptors come from a man between 65 and 85 years old with active or convalescent COVID-19.

The chain joins TRBV24-1 to TRBJ1-4; 9 bases fit TRBD1. This CDR3 has 19 amino acids. Trimming at V came to 4 bases and at J to 0 bases, leaving 11 bases not matched to a gene. In germline, CDR1 is KGHDR, CDR2 SFDVKD. The DNA for the CDR3 is TGTGCCACCAGTGACTCGACGACAGGGGGAATCTCAACTAATGAAAAACTGTTTTTT. This translates into CATSDSTTGGISTNEKLFF.

The rearrangement joins TRBV30 to TRBJ1-5; tentatively, D is TRBD1 (5 bases). This CDR3 contains 13 residues. Trimming took off 2 bases at V and 3 bases at J, with 8 bases between the two ends. Germline V gives CDR1 GTSNPN, CDR2 SVGIG (reference sequence). The CDR3 here is CAWSRGDNQPQHF. CDR3 nucleotides: TGTGCCTGGAGTCGGGGGGACAATCAGCCCCAGCATTTT.

J is TRBJ2-7 and V is TRBV6-1; 7 positions agree with TRBD1. Trimming cost V 0 bases and J 3 bases; bases outside gene matches: 2. Germline CDR1 MNHNS, CDR2 SASEGT. This CDR3 contains 14 residues. The CDR3 protein is CASSEAGQIYEQYF. The CDR3, as DNA: TGTGCCAGCAGTGAAGCGGGACAGATCTACGAGCAGTACTTC.

The chain joins TRBV6-5 to TRBJ1-3; possible D gene TRBD1, 5 bases. This CDR3 comprises 16 residues. CDR1 is MNHEY and CDR2 is SVGAGI in the germline V gene. The V end was cut by 2 bases, the J end by 4 bases, with 15 bases between. Written as DNA, the CDR3 is TGTGCCAGCAGTTACAGGTTGACAGCCCCGGGAAACACCATATATTTT. It codes for CASSYRLTAPGNTIYF.

CDR3 sequence (DNA): TGTGCCAGCAGTTACGCCATCCGGGGATCAAGGGATTCACCCCTCCACTTT. Residues: CASSYAIRGSRDSPLHF. This chain uses TRBV6-2 or TRBV6-3 with TRBJ1-6; D is uncertain. Trimming pared 2 bases from V and 8 bases from J, leaving 19 bases between. Germline CDR1 and CDR2: MNHEY and SVGEGT. This CDR3 has 17 amino acids.

V usage is TRBV10-3 and J usage is TRBJ1-6, with D unclear. The CDR3 has 17 residues. Trimming shortened V by 5 bases and J by 0 bases, and 14 bases separated the two germline ends. Germline CDR1 reads ENHRY; CDR2 reads SYGVKD. CDR3 residues: CAISLGDRTSYNSPLHF. The CDR3, as DNA: TGTGCCATCAGTCTCGGGGATAGGACCTCCTATAATTCACCCCTCCACTTT.

The chain links TRBV19 to TRBJ1-2; 7 bases fit TRBD1. The CDR3 has 13 amino acids. Germline-derived CDR1 and CDR2 are LNHDA and SQIVND (reference sequence). V was clipped by 4 bases and J by 2 bases; unmatched bases: 1. CDR3 bases: TGTGCCAGTAGTACGACAGGGAACTATGGCTACACCTTC. As protein: CASSTTGNYGYTF. The whole variable domain, filled in from reference TRBV19 and TRBJ1-2, reads DGGITQSPKYLFRKEGQNVTLSCEQNLNHDAMYWYRQDPGQGLRLIYYSQIVNDFQKGDIAEGYSVSREKKESFPLTVTSAQKNPTAFYLCASSTTGNYGYTFGSGTRLTVV.

The chain has TRBV10-3 and TRBJ1-5, with TRBD1 as a possible D gene (5 bases). Between the trimmed V and J ends, which lost 0 bases and 3 bases, there was a span of 12 bases. In germline, CDR1 is ENHRY, CDR2 SYGVKD. The CDR3 has 16 residues. The CDR3 protein is CAISESISGFNQPQHF. The DNA of the CDR3 is TGTGCCATCAGTGAGTCCATCTCAGGGTTCAATCAGCCCCAGCATTTT.

The chain has TRBV5-4 and TRBJ1-3; D gene unclear. Germline CDR1 is SGHNT and CDR2 is YYREEE (reference sequence). Trimming took off 4 bases at V and 2 bases at J, with 19 bases between the two ends. This CDR3 region has 17 residues. CDR3 region: CASSPIPPGFPGNTIYF. Written as DNA, the CDR3 is TGTGCCAGCAGCCCAATTCCTCCGGGGTTTCCTGGAAACACCATATATTTT.

The rearrangement uses TRBV11-3 and TRBJ1-5; D perhaps matches TRBD1 (5 bases). V lost 5 bases and J lost 0, with 8 bases in between. Germline V gene lookup returns CDR1 SGHNT and CDR2 YENEEA. CDR3 size: 14 residues. For the CDR3, the DNA is TGTGCCAGCAGCGCAGGGAATAGCAATCAGCCCCAGCATTTT. Amino acids: CASSAGNSNQPQHF. Supplemented by reference TRBV11-3 and TRBJ1-5, the full variable domain reads EAGVVQSPRYKIIEKKQPVAFWCNPISGHNTLYWYLQNLGQGPELLIRYENEEAVDDSQLPKDRFSAERLKGVDSTLKIQPAELGDSAVYLCASSAGNSNQPQHFGDGTRLSIL.

The V call is TRBV5-5, the J call TRBJ2-7; D is possibly TRBD1 (6 bases). The germline V and J ends were trimmed by 4 bases and 3 bases, with 20 bases remaining between them. The CDR3 spans 16 residues. Looked up from germline, CDR1 is SGHKS and CDR2 is YYEKEE (reference sequence). Here the CDR3 reads CASSQNMGTGYYEQYF. The CDR3 nucleotides are TGTGCCAGCAGCCAAAACATGGGTACAGGGTACTACGAGCAGTACTTC.

This clone has just one count. The chain combines TRBV6-4 with TRBJ1-6; D is perhaps TRBD1 (5 bases). The CDR3 runs 16 residues. Germline lookup yields CDR1 MRHNA and CDR2 SNTAGT. V was pared by 2 bases and J by 5 bases, with 13 bases between. In nucleotides, the CDR3 is TGTGCCAGCAGTGACAGGGGCTATATCAATAATTCACCCCTCCACTTT. Its translation: CASSDRGYINNSPLHF.

This chain joins TRBV6-5 and TRBJ2-7, with 8 bases aligning to TRBD1. This CDR3 is built from 13 residues. Germline V CDR1 and CDR2: MNHEY, SVGAGI. Trimming took 10 bases from V and 3 from J; bases not matched to a gene: 8. CDR3 nucleotides: TGTGCCACCACCGGACAGGGTCGCTACGAGCAGTACTTC. This gives the protein CATTGQGRYEQYF.

The rearrangement joins TRBV5-6 to TRBJ2-7; weak D call: TRBD1 (6 bases). Trimming cost V 2 bases and J 4 bases, with 16 bases left between them. This CDR3 region has 15 residues. Germline V gene lookup returns CDR1 SGHDT and CDR2 YYEEEE. CDR3 protein: CASSFGTGMGYEQYF. DNA for the CDR3: TGTGCCAGCAGCTTCGGAACAGGGATGGGGTACGAGCAGTACTTC.

The genes are TRBV20-1 and TRBJ2-7; a possible D gene is TRBD1 (5 bases). Germline V gene sequence: CDR1 DFQATT, CDR2 SNEGSKA (reference sequence). With 5 bases removed from V and 7 bases from J, the gap between germline ends came to 12 bases. This CDR3 region has 11 residues. CDR3 coding DNA: TGCAGTGCTTATTCAGGGATAGAGCAGTACTTC. This encodes CSAYSGIEQYF.

The CDR3 loop is CASSLEQVNTEAFF. As DNA, the CDR3 is TGCGCCAGCAGCTTGGAGCAGGTAAACACTGAAGCTTTCTTT. This chain links TRBV5-1 with TRBJ1-1; no clear D. Germline lookup yields CDR1 SGHRS and CDR2 YFSETQ. V shed 0 bases and J shed 2 bases, with 8 bases lying between them. The CDR3 has 14 residues.

This clone is a singleton in its sample. This rearrangement joins TRBV11-3 to TRBJ1-1; TRBD1 agrees at 7 bases. Germline loops: CDR1 SGHNT, CDR2 YENEEA. CDR3 length: 14 amino acids. Trimming took 8 bases from V and 5 from J; bases not matched to a gene: 11. The CDR3 region has the DNA TGTGCCAGCTCATCAGACAGGGCGAAAACTGAAGCTTTCTTT. It codes for CASSSDRAKTEAFF.

The chain recombines TRBV10-3 with TRBJ2-1, with 15 bases aligning to TRBD2. The CDR3 length is 14 residues. CDR1 ENHRY and CDR2 SYGVKD come from the germline V gene. Germline trimming cut 11 bases from V and 6 bases from J; bases unmatched to any gene: 5. CDR3 nucleotides: TGTGCCTTCGGGACTAGCGGGGGGCTCAATGAGCAGTTCTTC. Amino acid sequence: CAFGTSGGLNEQFF.

The chain recombines TRBV7-9 with TRBJ2-7; 7 bases are a match to TRBD2. Germline V CDR1 and CDR2: SEHNR, FQNEAQ (reference sequence). The J segment lost 0 bases and the V segment lost 5 bases, leaving 7 bases of the junction unmatched. The CDR3 contains 15 residues. The CDR3 sequence is CASSLQGGPSYEQYF. Here the CDR3 DNA reads TGTGCCAGCAGCCTTCAGGGAGGGCCCTCCTACGAGCAGTACTTC.

The chain uses TRBV4-2 and TRBJ1-4; 7 bases are a match to TRBD1. The CDR3 covers 17 residues. Germline V gene lookup returns CDR1 LGHNA and CDR2 YNFKEQ. The junction had 11 bases not matched to a gene; V was cut back by 1 base and J by 6 bases. The CDR3 DNA reads as TGTGCCAGCAGCCAAGTCGGTTTGTCGGGACAGTATGAAAAACTGTTTTTT. It encodes CASSQVGLSGQYEKLFF.

A remark on this clone: At one end, the junction sequence differs from germline, possibly due to a read error. The chain uses TRBV7-7 and TRBJ2-1, with 7 bases aligning to TRBD1. This CDR3 region has 16 residues. CDR1 and CDR2 from the germline V gene are SSHAT and FNYEAQ (reference sequence). This CDR3 reads CASSSTGLSSYNEQFF. Written as DNA, the CDR3 is TGTGCTAGCAGCTCGACAGGGTTGAGCTCCTACAATGAGCAGTTCTTC.

This clone was observed a single time. The chain is built from TRBV11-2 and TRBJ2-3; D is uncertain. The CDR3 has 14 amino acids. Germline CDR1 is SGHAT and CDR2 is FQNNGV. Trimming stripped 5 bases from V and 5 bases from J, with 14 bases between. The CDR3 loop reads CASSPSGGGDTQYF. CDR3 coding DNA: TGTGCCAGCAGCCCAAGTGGTGGCGGAGATACGCAGTATTTT.

The chain joins TRBV9 to TRBJ1-4; D call uncertain. CDR1 and CDR2 from the germline V gene are SGDLS and YYNGEE. This CDR3 region has 15 residues. Trimming removed 0 bases at V and 6 bases at J, with 12 bases between. The CDR3 sequence: CASSVGPGEHEKLFF. CDR3 DNA: TGTGCCAGCAGCGTAGGACCCGGGGAGCATGAAAAACTGTTTTTT.

CDR3 sequence: CSALGQGTGYTF. The CDR3 DNA sequence: TGCAGCGCTCTGGGACAGGGGACTGGCTACACCTTC. This chain connects TRBV29-1 to TRBJ1-2; 10 bases map to TRBD1. The CDR3 length is 12 residues. Per the germline V gene, CDR1 is SQVTM and CDR2 is ANQGSEA. V gave up 7 bases and J gave up 7 bases; unmatched junction bases: 6. Combining the CDR3 with reference TRBV29-1 and TRBJ1-2 gives the whole variable domain SAVISQKPSRDICQRGTSLTIQCQVDSQVTMMFWYRQQPGQSLTLIATANQGSEATYESGFVIDKFPISRPNLTFSTLTVSNMSPEDSSIYLCSALGQGTGYTFGSGTRLTVV.

For the CDR3, the DNA is TGTGCCAGCAGCCCCCGGTCGGGGGGGGTAAATCAGCCCCAGCATTTT. It codes for CASSPRSGGVNQPQHF. The chain is built from TRBV21-1 and TRBJ1-5. TRBV21-1 represents a pseudogene. This CDR3 spans 16 amino acids.

This clone came up a few times. This rearrangement joins TRBV5-1 to TRBJ2-5, with TRBD2 identical over 9 bases. The junction had 5 bases not matched to a gene; V was cut back by 6 bases and J by 5 bases. The CDR3 has 13 residues. Germline V lookup: CDR1 SGHRS, CDR2 YFSETQ. This CDR3 is CASKTSGGETQYF. Here the CDR3 DNA reads TGCGCCAGCAAGACTAGCGGTGGTGAGACCCAGTACTTC.